The entry below describes one T cell receptor beta chain. The sample comes from a study of cytomegalovirus exposure and HLA in healthy donors. It was with 60 Vbeta and 13 Jbeta primers that the PCR ran. The repertoire was sequenced with immunoSEQ multiplex PCR; TCRdb's copy has only in-frame clones and lacks some. The table records about 160,000 clones, around 69% of them present only once. The sequenced sample consisted of PBMCs. The receptor was derived from a man aged 55 to 70 in good health and CMV-seronegative.

The CDR3 loop is CASSKNAGGEGDTQYF. Here the CDR3 DNA reads TGTGCCAGCTCAAAAAACGCGGGAGGCGAGGGAGATACGCAGTATTTT. This rearrangement joins TRBV18 to TRBJ2-3, with 8 positions matching TRBD2. V shed 5 bases and J 5 bases; nucleotides not matched to a gene: 12. CDR1 and CDR2 (germline): KGHSH, LQKENI. The CDR3 extends over 16 amino acids.